The sequence of this TCR beta chain was determined in a study of T cells in Graves' hyperthyroidism and ophthalmopathy. Study findings and constraints: Ophthalmopathy was predicted by the model a median of roughly 6.6 months ahead of onset. Through a model of 13 V-J features, ophthalmopathy was separated from stable hyperthyroidism. Most clonotypes expanded in the thyroid (above 0.001) were also present in blood.

With regard to this clonotype: Its matching antigen is unknown.

What was amplified from RNA transcripts were TCR beta CDR3 regions. The HTBI primer set was used in a first-round RT-PCR of the TCR CDR3. MiXCR, run by TCRdb on the multiplex PCR reads, gives a single entry per CDR3 protein. The sample holds around 660,000 distinct CDR3 sequences, 45% seen once. The receptor was isolated from an adult man with Graves' disease, either hyperthyroidism or ophthalmopathy (not recorded which). The sequenced sample was peripheral blood or thyroid tissue (not recorded which).

CDR3 sequence: CASSLDGTRNQPQHF. DNA of the CDR3: TGTGCCAGCAGCTTGGATGGGACACGCAATCAGCCCCAGCATTTT. This chain connects TRBV7-6 to TRBJ1-5; tentatively, D is TRBD1 (6 bases). V was shortened by 3 bases and J by 2 bases, with 11 bases between the two germline ends. Germline values: CDR1 SGHVS, CDR2 FNYEAQ. The CDR3 is made up of 15 amino acids.